These 22 T cell receptor beta chains originate from one sample sequenced in a study of blood T cell repertoires in COVID-19 (TCRdb year 2020). The library was built by means of the immunoSEQ multiplex PCR assay. As stored in TCRdb, this immuneACCESS dataset retains in-frame rearrangements with V and J assigned. A fraction of the clones does not appear; measured against another copy, unresolved V genes explain less than half of the discrepancy, and the remainder lacks a known reason. The sample profile shows under 450,000 clones; around 84% of them were found once. The biggest ten clones account for approximately 1% of the sample. Sequences were obtained from peripheral blood. The receptors shown here come from a human donor with acute or convalescent COVID-19. The donor label of this sample is uncertain.

The chain has TRBV7-9 and TRBJ2-2, with D possibly matching TRBD1 (7 bases). CDR1 SEHNR and CDR2 FQNEAQ come from the germline V gene (reference sequence). With 0 bases removed from V and 4 bases from J, the gap between germline ends came to 12 bases. This CDR3 region has 16 residues. The CDR3 sequence: CASSLASGGPTGELFF. CDR3 DNA sequence: TGTGCCAGCAGCTTAGCATCAGGGGGGCCCACCGGGGAGCTGTTTTTT.

The rearrangement links TRBV19 to TRBJ1-5; D might be TRBD1 (5 bases). Trimming stripped 3 bases from V and 7 bases from J, with 16 bases between. CDR3 length: 15 amino acids. Germline V gene data show CDR1 as LNHDA and CDR2 as SQIVND (reference sequence). CDR3 sequence reads: CASSIWQGGGQPQHF. CDR3 DNA sequence: TGTGCCAGTAGTATTTGGCAGGGCGGGGGACAGCCCCAGCATTTT.

V usage is TRBV30 and J usage is TRBJ2-1; 10 bases match TRBD2. Trimming cost V 1 base and J 5 bases; bases outside gene matches: 5. Germline CDR1 reads GTSNPN; CDR2 reads SVGIG (reference sequence). The CDR3 sequence is 15 residues long. CDR3 in DNA: TGTGCCTGGAGTGGGACTAGCGGCCGAAACAATGAGCAGTTCTTC. Translating gives CAWSGTSGRNNEQFF. Full variable domain (rest looked up from reference TRBV30 and TRBJ2-1): SQTIHQWPATLVQPVGSPLSLECTVEGTSNPNLYWYRQAAGRGLQLLFYSVGIGQISSEVPQNLSASRPQDRQFILSSKKLLLSDSGFYLCAWSGTSGRNNEQFFGPGTRLTVL.

V is TRBV2 and J is TRBJ1-1, with 8 bases fitting TRBD1. CDR3 length equals 14 residues. Germline CDR1 reads SNHLY; CDR2 reads FYNNEI. Germline trimming cut 6 bases from V and 4 bases from J; bases unmatched to any gene: 7. The CDR3 loop reads CASRDRGGSTEAFF. The DNA for the CDR3 is TGTGCCAGCAGAGACAGGGGAGGATCCACTGAAGCTTTCTTT.

This clone was observed a handful of times. The sample contains more than one DNA sequence encoding this CDR3. The chain has TRBV7-8 and TRBJ1-6; unclear D gene. The V gene's germline CDR1 is SGHVS and CDR2 FQNEAQ. This CDR3 comprises 13 residues. The V gene lost 5 bases and the J gene lost 6 bases, with 8 bases spanning the gap. The CDR3 reads CASSPGGNSPLHF. CDR3 DNA sequence: TGTGCCAGCAGCCCAGGTGGTAATTCACCCCTCCACTTT.

The chain combines TRBV12-3 or TRBV12-4 with TRBJ2-7, with unresolved D. The V and J ends lost 3 bases and 5 bases respectively, with 5 bases between them. The CDR3 consists of 11 residues. CDR3 nucleotide sequence: TGTGCCAGCAGTTTCACGGACGAGCAGTACTTC. Amino acids: CASSFTDEQYF.

The genes are TRBV6-6 and TRBJ2-1; 8 nucleotides match TRBD2. V shed 8 bases and J 6 bases; nucleotides not matched to a gene: 0. CDR1 is MNHNY and CDR2 is SVGAGI in the germline V gene (reference sequence). CDR3 length equals 11 residues. The CDR3 sequence is CASAGGNEQFF. The DNA for the CDR3 is TGTGCCAGCGCGGGGGGCAATGAGCAGTTCTTC.

The V gene is TRBV5-4, the J gene TRBJ2-1; D may be TRBD2 (6 bases). CDR1 is SGHNT, CDR2 YYREEE, per germline (reference sequence). Deletions cut 4 bases from V and 9 bases from J, with 20 bases between. The CDR3 length is 15 residues. The CDR3 DNA is TGTGCCAGCAGCCCCCCGGGACTGGGCAGATTTGAGCAGTTCTTC. Protein: CASSPPGLGRFEQFF.

The CDR3 DNA reads as TGTGCCAGCTCACCCTTACCCGAACAGGGTGGCTATGGCTACACCTTC. This codes for CASSPLPEQGGYGYTF. The chain uses TRBV18 and TRBJ1-2, with D possibly being TRBD1 (6 bases). Germline V lookup: CDR1 KGHSH, CDR2 LQKENI. With 3 bases removed from V and 4 bases from J, the gap between germline ends came to 18 bases. CDR3 length: 16 residues.

About this clone itself: At one boundary the junction diverges from the germline segment, which might be a read error. The chain uses TRBV5-8 and TRBJ2-1, with 8 bases matching TRBD2. The CDR3 has 15 residues. The germline CDR1 and CDR2 sequences are SGHTS and YDEGEE. The CDR3 reads CASRLERGSYNEQFF. In nucleotides, the CDR3 is TGTGCCAGCAGGTTGGAGCGGGGGTCCTACAATGAGCAGTTCTTC. The whole variable domain, remainder taken from reference TRBV5-8 and TRBJ2-1, is EAGVTQSPTHLIKTRGQQATLRCSPISGHTSVYWYQQALGLGLQFLLWYDEGEERNRGNFPPRFSGRQFPNYSSELNVNALELEDSALYLCASRLERGSYNEQFFGPGTRLTVL.

The gene calls are TRBV9 and TRBJ2-7; 7 positions agree with TRBD2. Germline lookup yields CDR1 SGDLS and CDR2 YYNGEE. This CDR3 comprises 14 residues. The trim removed 4 bases at V and 2 bases at J, leaving 6 bases unmatched. CDR3 nucleotides: TGTGCCAGCAGCCCGCGGGAGCACCCCTACGAGCAGTACTTC. It translates to CASSPREHPYEQYF.

J is TRBJ1-2 and V is TRBV11-2; D may be TRBD1 (6 bases). The CDR3 is 15 amino acids. The V gene lost 2 bases and the J gene lost 3 bases, with 13 bases spanning the gap. Germline CDR1 and CDR2: SGHAT and FQNNGV. The CDR3 DNA sequence: TGTGCCAGCAGCTTACAGGGGACCCCCTACTATGGCTACACCTTC. This translates into CASSLQGTPYYGYTF. Full variable domain (missing parts from reference TRBV11-2 and TRBJ1-2): EAGVAQSPRYKIIEKRQSVAFWCNPISGHATLYWYQQILGQGPKLLIQFQNNGVVDDSQLPKDRFSAERLKGVDSTLKIQPAKLEDSAVYLCASSLQGTPYYGYTFGSGTRLTVV.

J is TRBJ1-5 and V is TRBV5-5; D is ambiguous. The CDR3 length is 13 residues. V shed 1 base and J shed 7 bases, with 9 bases lying between them. Germline V gene sequence: CDR1 SGHKS, CDR2 YYEKEE (reference sequence). The CDR3 region is CASSLWREQPQHF. In DNA, the CDR3 is TGTGCCAGCAGCTTGTGGCGGGAGCAGCCCCAGCATTTT. Based on the CDR3 plus reference TRBV5-5 and TRBJ1-5, the full variable domain is DAGVTQSPTHLIKTRGQQVTLRCSPISGHKSVSWYQQVLGQGPQFIFQYYEKEERGRGNFPDRFSARQFPNYSSELNVNALLLGDSALYLCASSLWREQPQHFGDGTRLSIL.

This clone came up once. V and J are TRBV7-9 and TRBJ1-1; D is perhaps TRBD1 (5 bases). Germline CDR1 is SEHNR and CDR2 is FQNEAQ (reference sequence). V was clipped by 0 bases and J by 6 bases, with 11 bases between them. The CDR3 is 14 residues long. Written as DNA, the CDR3 is TGTGCCAGCAGCTTAGCGGTGGGGGGGGCTGAAGCTTTCTTT. Its translation: CASSLAVGGAEAFF.

V and J are TRBV5-1 and TRBJ1-2, with D hard to call. Germline V gives CDR1 SGHRS, CDR2 YFSETQ. The CDR3 sequence is 13 residues long. Trimming removed 5 bases at V and 1 base at J, with 9 bases between. The CDR3 is CASRERVNYGYTF. For the CDR3, the DNA is TGCGCCAGCAGGGAACGGGTTAACTATGGCTACACCTTC.

V and J are TRBV11-2 and TRBJ2-5, with 7 bases that match TRBD1. V shed 4 bases and J 5 bases; nucleotides not matched to a gene: 10. The CDR3 is 15 amino acids. CDR1 SGHAT and CDR2 FQNNGV come from the germline V gene. The CDR3 protein is CASSSVPGRGETQYF. The CDR3 DNA reads as TGTGCCAGCAGCTCAGTCCCCGGCAGGGGGGAGACCCAGTACTTC.

The chain links TRBV5-5 to TRBJ1-1, with D possibly matching TRBD1 (5 bases). There are 15 residues in the CDR3. Trimming removed 5 bases from V and 1 base from J, with 15 bases in between. The V gene's germline CDR1 is SGHKS and CDR2 YYEKEE (reference sequence). The CDR3 DNA reads TGTGCCAGCAGTAAGACAGCTCCCGCGAACACTGAAGCTTTCTTT. Protein sequence: CASSKTAPANTEAFF.

The V and J genes are TRBV7-9 and TRBJ2-3; TRBD2 aligns across 11 bases. The V gene end was trimmed by 0 bases and the J gene end by 4 bases; junction bases not matched to a gene: 9. Germline CDR1 SEHNR, CDR2 FQNEAQ (reference sequence). This CDR3 has 18 residues. DNA for the CDR3: TGTGCCAGCAGCTTAGCGGGTGGAACTAGCGGGAGATCAGATACGCAGTATTTT. Translation gives CASSLAGGTSGRSDTQYF.

V usage is TRBV3-1 (or the pseudogene TRBV3-2) and J usage is TRBJ1-5, with D hard to call. V dropped 4 bases and J dropped 3 bases, with 7 bases sitting between them. The CDR3 runs to 13 residues. The germline V gene has CDR1 LGHDT and CDR2 YNNKEL (reference sequence). CDR3 in amino acids: CASSRGDNQPQHF. CDR3 nucleotides: TGTGCCAGCAGCCGCGGTGACAATCAGCCCCAGCATTTT.

V is TRBV7-9 and J is TRBJ2-1; the match to TRBD2 covers 9 bases. There are 13 residues in the CDR3. V lost 4 bases and J lost 9; bases outside the gene matches: 4. The germline CDR1 and CDR2 sequences are SEHNR and FQNEAQ (reference sequence). The CDR3 here is CASSWGTSIEQFF. CDR3 coding DNA: TGTGCCAGCAGCTGGGGGACTAGCATTGAGCAGTTCTTC.

The chain is built from TRBV30 and TRBJ1-2; D is unresolved. Deletions cut 2 bases from V and 4 bases from J, with 11 bases between. CDR3 size: 13 residues. Per the germline V gene, CDR1 is GTSNPN and CDR2 is SVGIG (reference sequence). CDR3 sequence reads: CAWSSQAVYGYTF. The CDR3 region has the DNA TGTGCCTGGAGTAGTCAGGCAGTCTATGGCTACACCTTC.

J is TRBJ1-4 and V is TRBV7-8, with 7 bases identical to TRBD1. After removal of 8 bases from V and 5 bases from J, the junction contained 11 bases not matched to a gene. The CDR3 covers 15 residues. Germline V gene lookup returns CDR1 SGHVS and CDR2 FQNEAQ. The CDR3 is CASPATGTVNEKLFF. CDR3 nucleotides: TGTGCCAGCCCCGCGACCGGGACAGTCAATGAAAAACTGTTTTTT.